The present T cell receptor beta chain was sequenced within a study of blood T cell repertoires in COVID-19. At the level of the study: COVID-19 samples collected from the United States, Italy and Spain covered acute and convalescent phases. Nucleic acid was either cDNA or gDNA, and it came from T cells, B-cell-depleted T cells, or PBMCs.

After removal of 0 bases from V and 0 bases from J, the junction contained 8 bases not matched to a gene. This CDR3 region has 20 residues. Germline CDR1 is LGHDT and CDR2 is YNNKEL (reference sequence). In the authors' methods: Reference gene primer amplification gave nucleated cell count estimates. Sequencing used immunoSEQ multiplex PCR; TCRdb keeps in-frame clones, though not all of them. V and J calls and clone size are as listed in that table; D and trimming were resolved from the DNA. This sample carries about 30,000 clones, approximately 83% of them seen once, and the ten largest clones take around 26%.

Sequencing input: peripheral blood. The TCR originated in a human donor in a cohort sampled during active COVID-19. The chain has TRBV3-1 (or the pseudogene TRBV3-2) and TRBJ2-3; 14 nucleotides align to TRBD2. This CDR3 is CASSQDSGTSGGSSTDTQYF. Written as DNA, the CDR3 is TGTGCCAGCAGCCAAGATTCTGGGACTAGCGGGGGATCTAGCACAGATACGCAGTATTTT.